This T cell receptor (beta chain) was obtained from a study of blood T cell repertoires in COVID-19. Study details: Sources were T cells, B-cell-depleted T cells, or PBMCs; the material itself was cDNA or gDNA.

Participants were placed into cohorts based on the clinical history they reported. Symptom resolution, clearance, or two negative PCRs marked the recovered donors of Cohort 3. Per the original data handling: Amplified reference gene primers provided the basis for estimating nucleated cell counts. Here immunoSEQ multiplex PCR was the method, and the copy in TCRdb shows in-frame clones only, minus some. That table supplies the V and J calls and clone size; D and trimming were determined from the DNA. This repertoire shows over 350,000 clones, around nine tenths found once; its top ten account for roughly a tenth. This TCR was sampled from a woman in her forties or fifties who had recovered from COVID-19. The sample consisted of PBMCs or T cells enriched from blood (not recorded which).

CDR3 region: CSVERTALSYGYTF. The CDR3 nucleotides are TGCAGCGTTGAAAGGACAGCTCTCTCCTATGGCTACACCTTC. This chain joins TRBV29-1 and TRBJ1-2, with D possibly TRBD1 on 6 matching bases. Germline CDR1 SQVTM, CDR2 ANQGSEA. The V end lost 2 bases, the J end lost 4 bases, and 14 bases lay between the germline ends. The CDR3 contains 14 residues.